This T cell receptor beta chain was observed in a study of blood T cell repertoires in COVID-19. Generated by immunoSEQ multiplex PCR, the TCRdb table keeps only in-frame clones and is missing some. The repertoire consists of fewer than 300,000 clones, with 70% to 75% occurring once and the leading ten covering approximately 3.2%. This clone was seen many times. Other DNA sequences from this sample encode an identical CDR3 as well. The CDR3 length is 13 residues. V lost 3 bases and J lost 8; bases outside the gene matches: 5. Germline-derived CDR1 and CDR2 are SGHNT and YYREEE (reference sequence). This TCR came from an elderly woman with acute or convalescent COVID-19. The sequencing input was peripheral blood. V gene TRBV5-4 combines with J gene TRBJ1-2; 9 bases are a match to TRBD1. CDR3 nucleotides: TGTGCCAGCAGCTCACAGGGGGCTGGGGGCTACACCTTC. Translated: CASSSQGAGGYTF.